The 11 T cell receptor beta chains in this list originate from one sample, sequenced in a study of shared clonotypes between healthy human individuals. Assay used: immunoSEQ multiplex PCR; TCRdb lists only in-frame clones, some missing. The repertoire consists of about 460,000 clones, with 70% to 80% occurring once and the leading ten covering 12%. Sample: PBMCs. The source of these receptors is a woman aged 40 to 50 in good health. Some clones in this sample may be carry-over from other donors' samples.

This clone was seen once. A far larger clone is one base from this, pointing to a likely read error. This same CDR3 is encoded by further DNA sequences in the sample. The V and J genes are TRBV29-1 and TRBJ1-4, with D perhaps matching TRBD1 (5 bases). The CDR3 runs to 14 residues. Germline-derived CDR1 and CDR2 are SQVTM and ANQGSEA. V was cut by 1 base and J by 7 bases, with 13 bases left in between. The CDR3 sequence: CSVEAVGGVEKLFF. The CDR3, as DNA: TGCAGCGTTGAAGCGGTGGGGGGTGTTGAAAAACTGTTTTTT.

The rearrangement joins TRBV11-2 to TRBJ2-7, with D tentatively TRBD2 (5 bases). The CDR3 spans 17 residues. Germline CDR1 is SGHAT and CDR2 is FQNNGV. Between the trimmed V and J ends, which lost 0 bases and 2 bases, there was a span of 17 bases. The CDR3 nucleotides are TGTGCCAGCAGCTTAGATCACGGGGTGGGGTTTACCTACGAGCAGTACTTC. It translates to CASSLDHGVGFTYEQYF.

This clone has just one count. The gene calls are TRBV7-2 and TRBJ2-7; a possible D gene is TRBD1 (6 bases). This CDR3 has 16 residues. Trimming removed 4 bases from V and 4 bases from J, with 20 bases in between. Germline values: CDR1 SGHTA, CDR2 FQGNSA. CDR3 region: CASSSPGVPSIYEQYF. Here the CDR3 DNA reads TGTGCCAGCAGCTCCCCAGGGGTCCCTTCGATTTACGAGCAGTACTTC. The full variable domain, its missing parts supplied by reference TRBV7-2 and TRBJ2-7, is GAGVSQSPSNKVTEKGKDVELRCDPISGHTALYWYRQSLGQGLEFLIYFQGNSAPDKSGLPSDRFSAERTGGSVSTLTIQRTQQEDSAVYLCASSSPGVPSIYEQYFGPGTRLTVT.

Points on this clone: A far larger clone lies a single base away; this is likely a read error. The gene calls are TRBV18 and TRBJ1-1; D might be TRBD1 (6 bases). The V and J ends lost 1 base and 10 bases respectively, with 13 bases between them. The CDR3 has 13 amino acids. The V gene's germline CDR1 is KGHSH and CDR2 LQKENI. The CDR3 DNA sequence: TGTGCCAGCTCACCACGGACAGACCCTGGAGCTTTCTTT. Translated, it gives CASSPRTDPGAFF.

The genes are TRBV27 and TRBJ1-2, with 10 bases fitting TRBD1. The CDR3 spans 15 residues. With 2 bases clipped from V and 7 bases from J, the junction kept 7 bases outside the gene matches. Germline V gene lookup returns CDR1 MNHEY and CDR2 SMNVEV (reference sequence). Written as DNA, the CDR3 is TGTGCCAGCAGTTTAGAATTGGGGACAGGGGTTGGCTACACCTTC. It yields the protein CASSLELGTGVGYTF.

The gene calls are TRBV28 and TRBJ1-4, with no clear D. V lost 3 bases, J lost 8 bases, and 16 bases lay in between. Germline CDR1 and CDR2: MDHEN and SYDVKM. The CDR3 spans 15 residues. The CDR3 protein is CASSFYDRVGEKLFF. CDR3 sequence (DNA): TGTGCCAGCAGTTTTTATGACCGGGTAGGGGAAAAACTGTTTTTT.

This chain uses TRBV6-1 with TRBJ2-5; no clear D. V dropped 11 bases and J dropped 5 bases, with 18 bases sitting between them. This CDR3 has 13 amino acids. Germline V lookup: CDR1 MNHNS, CDR2 SASEGT. This CDR3 reads CAGAKKRSETQYF. Here the CDR3 DNA reads TGTGCCGGCGCTAAAAAACGGTCCGAGACCCAGTACTTC.

The chain is built from TRBV6-1 and TRBJ2-1; no definite D call. CDR3 length: 15 residues. V was clipped by 2 bases and J by 0 bases, with 8 bases between them. Per germline, CDR1 MNHNS and CDR2 SASEGT. Here the CDR3 DNA reads TGTGCCAGCAGTGAACTCGTGGGCTCCTACAATGAGCAGTTCTTC. Translating it yields CASSELVGSYNEQFF.

The V call is TRBV10-3, the J call TRBJ2-2; 14 nucleotides line up with TRBD2. CDR3 size: 19 residues. With 3 bases clipped from V and 7 bases from J, the junction kept 13 bases outside the gene matches. Germline CDR1 is ENHRY and CDR2 is SYGVKD. The CDR3 DNA reads TGTGCCATCAGTGACAGGGGAGGGACTAGCGGGAGAAGAGTCGGGGAGCTGTTTTTT. Amino acids: CAISDRGGTSGRRVGELFF.

The chain has TRBV10-3 and TRBJ1-1, with 7 bases identical to TRBD1. V trimming: 8 bases; J trimming: 0 bases; junction bases outside the gene matches: 6. The CDR3 runs 14 residues. CDR1 is ENHRY, CDR2 SYGVKD, per germline. CDR3 DNA sequence: TGTGCCATCGGTCGAGGGGGCCTGAACACTGAAGCTTTCTTT. Its translation: CAIGRGGLNTEAFF.

V gene TRBV10-1 combines with J gene TRBJ2-7; tentatively, D is TRBD2 (5 bases). V lost 5 bases and J lost 7, with 18 bases in between. There are 14 residues in the CDR3. Germline values: CDR1 WNHNN, CDR2 SYGVQD (reference sequence). This CDR3 is CASSSPDSEGEQYF. Written as DNA, the CDR3 is TGCGCCAGCAGTAGTCCGGACTCCGAAGGGGAGCAGTACTTC.